Sequencing of this TCR beta chain was carried out in a study of blood T cells in healthy people across ages. For this clonotype: The target antigen is unknown.

Broader study findings: In long-lived donors, naive CD4+ cell counts and diversity exceeded those of aged donors. Across the age range, TCR beta diversity per million T cells fell in a roughly linear way.

PCR was performed a second time for about 7 to 12 cycles using a sample-barcoded 5' primer and a J-beta primer mix. One entry per CDR3 protein, called by TCRdb with MiXCR from the 5' RACE reads. This table holds 1.5 million to 2 million distinct CDR3 sequences, 35% to 50% found once. Trimming cost V 2 bases and J 7 bases, with 17 bases left between them. The V gene's germline CDR1 is ENHRY and CDR2 SYGVKD. The length of the CDR3 is 15 residues. Researchers collected approximately 9.5 milliliters of peripheral blood from every single donor. The TCR originated in a human donor in good health. What was sequenced was blood. The rearrangement uses TRBV10-3 and TRBJ1-2; D remains ambiguous. CDR3 in amino acids: CAISEMPGRGAGYTF. Written as DNA, the CDR3 is TGTGCCATCAGTGAGATGCCGGGCAGAGGCGCTGGCTACACCTTC.